This TCR beta chain was recorded in a study of human T cells and chemical hapten exposure. As for the study in general: Donors were sensitized with 2% DPC on the upper inner arm. Small discrepancies in pooled library volume mainly accounted for the varying TCR yields per sample.

Per germline, CDR1 SGHRS and CDR2 YFSETQ. V lost 0 bases and J lost 3, with 7 bases in between. The CDR3 covers 13 residues. This clonotype was detected only a few times. The target antigen is unknown. Individual cDNA molecules had unique molecular identifiers attached to them by the library. TCRdb re-called the RACE reads with MiXCR, one entry per CDR3 protein. Of about 200,000 distinct CDR3 sequences listed, under 30% are singletons. The time point is: patch test 3, about 24 weeks after DPC sensitization. Treatment given: therapeutic diphenylcyclopropenone sensitization with weekly scalp DPC. General observations from the study: Clustering by CDR3 similarity yielded significantly more large clusters from expanded TCRs than controls.

Source: whole blood, taken in connection with sensitization to the hapten diphenylcyclopropenone (DPC). The chain links TRBV5-1 to TRBJ2-7; D remains unclear. This receptor was obtained from a woman aged 40 to 50 with alopecia areata. Some clones in this sample may be carry-over from other donors' samples. CDR3 sequence (DNA): TGCGCCAGCAGCTTGGACAGCTACTACGAGCAGTACTTC. Protein sequence: CASSLDSYYEQYF.